These 27 T cell receptor beta chains were all obtained from the same sample, sequenced in a study of blood T cells in healthy people across ages. Through a sample-barcoded 5' primer and a J-beta primer mix, a second PCR was run for 7 to 11 cycles. TCRdb redid the calling of the 5' RACE reads with MiXCR, one entry per CDR3 protein. Counted here are around 990,000 distinct CDR3 sequences, almost 25% occurring once; the ten biggest clones make up around 0.7%. This same sample was also taken into another study, of T cells of mothers and their children.

Sequencing was done on a sample of blood. The receptors were sampled from a girl aged 2 to 10 in good health.

This clonotype was counted only a few times. The gene calls are TRBV12-3 or TRBV12-4 and TRBJ2-7; 7 positions agree with TRBD2. Germline trimming cut 3 bases from V and 3 bases from J; bases unmatched to any gene: 5. The CDR3 sequence is 14 residues long. CDR3 DNA: TGTGCCAGCAGTTTCGGAGCGGGGCTCTACGAGCAGTACTTC. It yields the protein CASSFGAGLYEQYF.

The rearrangement links TRBV6-1 to TRBJ1-2, with 8 bases matching TRBD1. CDR3 size: 15 residues. Germline CDR1 MNHNS, CDR2 SASEGT. With V trimmed by 4 bases and J by 5 bases, 9 bases remained unmatched. CDR3 nucleotide sequence: TGTGCCAGCAGTGGCATGGCCAGGGGGCCTTATGGCTACACCTTC. It is translated as CASSGMARGPYGYTF.

This clonotype was found a few times. The V and J genes are TRBV20-1 and TRBJ2-1; D is ambiguous. V lost 0 bases, J lost 9 bases, and 9 bases lay in between. Germline assignment: CDR1 DFQATT and CDR2 SNEGSKA (reference sequence). The CDR3 length is 12 residues. CDR3 DNA sequence: TGCAGTGCTAGAGAGGGCAATGGTGAGCAGTTCTTC. Its translation is CSAREGNGEQFF.

This clonotype appeared many times. The J gene is TRBJ1-2, the V gene TRBV3-1; 7 nucleotides match TRBD1. The CDR3 is 12 residues long. Germline V gene lookup returns CDR1 LGHDT and CDR2 YNNKEL (reference sequence). The V gene end was trimmed by 3 bases and the J gene end by 5 bases; junction bases not matched to a gene: 0. CDR3 sequence: CASSQTGYGYTF. The CDR3 region has the DNA TGTGCCAGCAGCCAGACAGGGTATGGCTACACCTTC.

A few counts support this clonotype. The germline gene is not matched at one end of the junction; a read error may be the cause. This chain joins TRBV9 and TRBJ2-7; D is uncertain. CDR3 length: 15 amino acids. The germline V gene has CDR1 SGDLS and CDR2 YYNGEE. CDR3 region: CASSVGNPSSYEQYF. In DNA, the CDR3 is TGTGCTAGCAGCGTAGGGAATCCGAGCTCCTACGAGCAGTACTTC.

The table lists this clonotype with a few counts. The chain couples TRBV11-3 to TRBJ2-5; D is possibly TRBD1 (6 bases). The ends were cut back, 2 bases at V and 2 bases at J, with 9 bases in the middle. The CDR3 sequence is 14 residues long. The germline V gene has CDR1 SGHNT and CDR2 YENEEA. The CDR3 here is CASSLMDSQETQYF. CDR3 DNA: TGTGCCAGCAGCTTAATGGACAGTCAAGAGACCCAGTACTTC.

J is TRBJ2-7 and V is TRBV4-3; 10 bases match TRBD1. The CDR3 has 15 amino acids. Trimming took 4 bases from V and 4 from J; bases not matched to a gene: 7. Germline values: CDR1 LGHNA, CDR2 YSLEER. CDR3 in DNA: TGCGCCAGCAGCCCAACCCGGGACAGGGGATACGAGCAGTACTTC. It is translated as CASSPTRDRGYEQYF.

The table lists this clonotype with a few counts. V is TRBV5-1 and J is TRBJ2-1, with TRBD2 matching 9 bases. There are 17 residues in the CDR3. The V and J ends lost 0 bases and 9 bases, in that order; junction bases with no gene match: 13. CDR1 and CDR2 (germline): SGHRS, YFSETQ. CDR3 region: CASSLGDWAGGPPEQFF. The CDR3 DNA reads as TGCGCCAGCAGCTTGGGTGACTGGGCGGGAGGGCCGCCTGAGCAGTTCTTC.

This clonotype was detected only a few times. J is TRBJ1-1 and V is TRBV5-1, with D tentatively TRBD1 (5 bases). This CDR3 spans 14 amino acids. Germline CDR1 SGHRS, CDR2 YFSETQ. V gave up 4 bases and J gave up 4 bases, with 14 bases separating them. The chain's CDR3 is CASSPAGLGTEAFF. The CDR3, as DNA: TGCGCCAGCAGCCCGGCAGGGCTAGGCACTGAAGCTTTCTTT.

This chain uses TRBV20-1 with TRBJ2-3; either TRBD1 or TRBD2 may supply D (5 bases each). CDR3 length: 15 residues. Trimming pared 0 bases from V and 2 bases from J, leaving 12 bases between. Germline CDR1 DFQATT, CDR2 SNEGSKA (reference sequence). CDR3 sequence reads: CSARESRDPTDTQYF. CDR3 coding DNA: TGCAGTGCTAGAGAATCCCGGGACCCCACAGATACGCAGTATTTT.

This clonotype was counted between two and nine times. The chain links TRBV6-6 to TRBJ1-5, with 9 bases matching TRBD1. This CDR3 is 14 amino acids long. The J segment lost 6 bases and the V segment lost 5 bases, leaving 5 bases of the junction unmatched. Germline V gene data show CDR1 as MNHNY and CDR2 as SVGAGI (reference sequence). CDR3 nucleotide sequence: TGTGCCAGCAGTCCCGGGACAGGGAGTCAGCCCCAGCATTTT. As protein: CASSPGTGSQPQHF.

This chain joins TRBV4-3 and TRBJ2-4; 7 bases are a match to TRBD1. The CDR3 runs 15 residues. The ends lost 3 bases at V and 5 bases at J; junction bases unmatched: 7. Germline V gene data show CDR1 as LGHNA and CDR2 as YSLEER. The CDR3 is CASSHVRDSQNIQYF. For the CDR3, the DNA is TGCGCCAGCAGCCACGTCCGGGACAGTCAAAACATTCAGTACTTC.

This clonotype was counted only a few times. CDR3 sequence (DNA): TGCAGCGTTGGAAAGGGATATTCCGGGACATACAATGAGCAGTTCTTC. This translates into CSVGKGYSGTYNEQFF. This chain joins TRBV29-1 and TRBJ2-1; D might be TRBD1 (6 bases). The CDR3 has 16 amino acids. Trimming shortened V by 4 bases and J by 4 bases, and 20 bases separated the two germline ends. The V gene's germline CDR1 is SQVTM and CDR2 ANQGSEA.

The chain recombines TRBV3-1 with TRBJ1-6; D is unresolved. V shed 1 base and J shed 6 bases, with 16 bases lying between them. The CDR3 sequence is 17 residues long. Germline CDR1 is LGHDT and CDR2 is YNNKEL (reference sequence). The CDR3 sequence: CASSQAGGQSINSPLHF. For the CDR3, the DNA is TGTGCCAGCAGCCAAGCGGGCGGGCAGAGTATTAATTCACCCCTCCACTTT. Filled out from reference TRBV3-1 and TRBJ1-6, the complete variable domain reads DTAVSQTPKYLVTQMGNDKSIKCEQNLGHDTMYWYKQDSKKFLKIMFSYNNKELIINETVPNRFSPKSPDKAHLNLHINSLELGDSAVYFCASSQAGGQSINSPLHFGNGTRLTVT.

This clonotype was seen a handful of times. The V and J genes are TRBV11-3 and TRBJ2-5; 12 bases line up with TRBD2. V dropped 0 bases and J dropped 5; count of bases not matched to a gene: 13. Germline-derived CDR1 and CDR2 are SGHNT and YENEEA. The length of the CDR3 is 19 residues. The CDR3 sequence: CASSLDTLAGGPGMETQYF. The DNA for the CDR3 is TGTGCCAGCAGCTTAGATACCCTAGCGGGGGGGCCGGGAATGGAGACCCAGTACTTC.

Worth noting for this clonotype: One end of the junction fails to match germline, which may point to a read error. V gene TRBV11-3 combines with J gene TRBJ2-1, with D tentatively TRBD2 (5 bases). Looked up from germline, CDR1 is SGHNT and CDR2 is YENEEA. This CDR3 comprises 13 residues. As DNA, the CDR3 is TGTGGCAGCAGCTTAGTTTTCGGGGATGAGCAGTTCTTC. Protein: CGSSLVFGDEQFF.

This clonotype was found a few times. V is TRBV20-1 and J is TRBJ2-3, with D tentatively TRBD2 (7 bases). Germline CDR1 and CDR2: DFQATT and SNEGSKA (reference sequence). This CDR3 has 14 residues. Trimming left V 4 bases short and J 2 bases short, with 13 bases between. CDR3 nucleotide sequence: TGCAGTGCTACCAGGCGGGGGCCCACAGATACGCAGTATTTT. It is translated as CSATRRGPTDTQYF.

On this clonotype: One end of the junction varies from germline; a read error may be responsible. The CDR3 sequence is CASSLVVGPNEKLFF. The CDR3 nucleotides read TGTGCTAGCAGCTTAGTAGTCGGACCTAATGAAAAACTGTTTTTT. The chain links TRBV7-7 to TRBJ1-4; D ambiguous. The CDR3 runs to 15 residues. From germline, CDR1 is SSHAT and CDR2 FNYEAQ (reference sequence). Full variable domain (outside the CDR3, taken from reference TRBV7-7 and TRBJ1-4): GAGVSQSPRYKVTKRGQDVTLRCDPISSHATLYWYQQALGQGPEFLTYFNYEAQPDKSGLPSDRFSAERPEGSISTLTIQRTEQRDSAMYRCASSLVVGPNEKLFFGSGTQLSVL.

The CDR3 bases are TGTGCCAGCAGTGAACGACTAGCCCGCTCCTACAATGAGCAGTTCTTC. It specifies CASSERLARSYNEQFF. The rearrangement joins TRBV2 to TRBJ2-1; 7 positions agree with TRBD2. CDR3 length equals 16 residues. Germline CDR1 is SNHLY and CDR2 is FYNNEI. Germline trimming cut 2 bases from V and 0 bases from J; bases unmatched to any gene: 4.

About this clonotype: Because the CDR3's place on the DNA is in doubt, the DNA is left out and the CDR3 is given as listed by TCRdb. Here the CDR3 reads CATSDFWTRLAGELFF. V usage is TRBV24-1 and J usage is TRBJ2-2; the D segment call TRBD1 is taken from the table without a DNA check. From germline, CDR1 is KGHDR and CDR2 SFDVKD. Both ends counted, the CDR3 spans 16 residues.

This chain uses TRBV29-1 with TRBJ1-2, with TRBD1 as a possible D gene (5 bases). The length of the CDR3 is 13 residues. V was cut by 1 base and J by 4 bases, with 10 bases left in between. The germline CDR1 and CDR2 sequences are SQVTM and ANQGSEA. DNA for the CDR3: TGCAGCGTTGAAGTTTGGAGGGGCTATGGCTACACCTTC. It encodes CSVEVWRGYGYTF.

This clonotype was picked up a small number of times. The gene calls are TRBV7-8 and TRBJ2-1, with D possibly TRBD2 on 6 matching bases. Trimming took 0 bases from V and 10 from J, leaving 10 bases between them. Germline V lookup: CDR1 SGHVS, CDR2 FQNEAQ. This CDR3 contains 13 residues. The CDR3 DNA reads as TGTGCCAGCAGCTTAGCGCGCGGGGAGGAGCAGTTCTTC. This codes for CASSLARGEEQFF.

This clonotype was picked up a small number of times. The chain uses TRBV5-1 and TRBJ2-5, with D maybe TRBD1 (6 bases). The DNA end lines up better with TRBJ2-7; the J call may be wrong. CDR3 length: 15 residues. CDR1 and CDR2 from the germline V gene are SGHRS and YFSETQ. The CDR3: CASSLEGGYTYEQYF. CDR3 DNA sequence: TGCGCCAGCAGCTTGGAAGGGGGATACACCTACGAGCAGTACTTC.

This clonotype has only a few counts. The chain combines TRBV27 with TRBJ2-5, with a tentative D call TRBD2 (6 bases). CDR1 and CDR2 from the germline V gene are MNHEY and SMNVEV (reference sequence). V lost 3 bases to trimming and J lost 11 bases, with 19 bases between them. The CDR3 has 14 residues. CDR3 coding DNA: TGTGCCAGCAGTTTTGGGGTCCCCTCGGGGGAGCAGTACTTC. Encoded protein: CASSFGVPSGEQYF.

This clonotype was counted only a few times. The chain uses TRBV3-1 and TRBJ1-4; D unresolved. Between the trimmed V and J ends, which lost 5 bases and 3 bases, there was a span of 7 bases. Germline CDR1 is LGHDT and CDR2 is YNNKEL (reference sequence). CDR3 length equals 13 residues. The CDR3 nucleotides read TGTGCCAGCAGCGGAGAGGCTAATGAAAAACTGTTTTTT. This translates into CASSGEANEKLFF.

Remarks on this clonotype: One end of the junction does not line up with germline, which may come from a read error. The rearrangement uses TRBV6-5 and TRBJ2-7; possibly TRBD1 for D (5 bases). Germline V gene lookup returns CDR1 MNHEY and CDR2 SVGAGI. This CDR3 contains 13 residues. The CDR3 DNA follows: TGTGCCAGCAGCCCGACAGAAGGCTACGAGCAGCACTTC. Translation: CASSPTEGYEQHF.

The rearrangement links TRBV10-3 to TRBJ2-7; 7 bases map to TRBD1. Trimming cost V 4 bases and J 2 bases; bases outside gene matches: 14. CDR1 and CDR2 from the germline V gene are ENHRY and SYGVKD. The CDR3 runs to 17 residues. Here the CDR3 reads CAISGSRDRGVTYEQYV. CDR3 coding DNA: TGTGCCATCAGTGGCTCTAGGGACAGAGGAGTCACCTACGAGCAGTACGTC.